This T cell receptor (beta chain) is drawn from a study of T cells after yellow fever vaccination. Study results and caveats: Reappearance after the booster was seen for most primary-vaccination clones, at 95% to 98% CD4 and more than 80% CD8.

The 5'RACE template-switching step produced TCR cDNA and added a universal primer site and UMIs. MiXCR, applied by TCRdb to the 5' RACE reads, yields one record per CDR3 protein. Of roughly 500,000 distinct CDR3 sequences in the sample, 15% to 20% were seen once. In its sample, this clonotype was seen a few times. What it binds is not known. The CDR3 runs to 17 residues. V lost 1 base to trimming and J lost 2 bases, with 16 bases between them. Germline CDR1 reads SGHVT; CDR2 reads SQSDAQ. The source is a man aged 25-45 years who received the YFV17D yellow fever vaccine. The rearrangement links TRBV7-4 to TRBJ2-3; the D call may be TRBD1 or TRBD2 (5 bases each). Sequencing used PBMCs, obtained 15 days after the yellow fever booster vaccination. CDR3 sequence reads: CASSLVGGGRLTDTQYF. CDR3 coding DNA: TGTGCCAGCAGCTTAGTAGGTGGGGGAAGACTCACAGATACGCAGTATTTT. Looking up the rest from reference TRBV7-4 and TRBJ2-3 gives the full variable domain: GAGVSQSPRYKVAKRGRDVALRCDSISGHVTLYWYRQTLGQGSEVLTYSQSDAQRDKSGRPSGRFSAERPERSVSTLKIQRTEQGDSAVYLCASSLVGGGRLTDTQYFGPGTRLTVL.